These T cell receptor beta chains were read from a single sample in a study of cytomegalovirus exposure and HLA in healthy donors. Method: immunoSEQ multiplex PCR; TCRdb's copy keeps in-frame clones and lacks some. The table lists 100,000 to 150,000 clones, with about 0.93% in the top ten. The sequencing input was PBMCs. These TCRs come from a man younger than 35 in good health and CMV-seronegative. CDR3s include the opening cysteine and the closing phenylalanine or tryptophan.

v_call: TRBV18; j_call: TRBJ1-2; cdr3_aa: CASSPTRYETFTGTAYGYTF
v_call: TRBV19; j_call: TRBJ2-1; cdr3_aa: CASSSGGTLTDNEQFF
v_call: TRBV6-5; j_call: TRBJ2-3; cdr3_aa: CAARREGTDTQYF
v_call: TRBV5-6; j_call: TRBJ2-1; cdr3_aa: CASSFSPGGYNEQFF
v_call: TRBV5-6; j_call: TRBJ2-5; cdr3_aa: CASTSWGRRSYQETQYF
v_call: TRBV4-1; j_call: TRBJ1-4; cdr3_aa: CASSQAGDSGNEKLFF
v_call: TRBV6-4; j_call: TRBJ2-1; cdr3_aa: CASSAAPGGVEQFF
v_call: TRBV9; j_call: TRBJ2-5; cdr3_aa: CASSVGLVGGETQYF
v_call: TRBV7-3; j_call: TRBJ2-5; cdr3_aa: CASSYIPGGRETQYF
v_call: TRBV5-1; j_call: TRBJ2-7; cdr3_aa: CASRTGTAATYEQYF
v_call: TRBV6-1; j_call: TRBJ2-7; cdr3_aa: CASSEATSGSYEQYF
v_call: TRBV6-1; j_call: TRBJ1-5; cdr3_aa: CATRVSGNQPQHF
v_call: TRBV5-1; j_call: TRBJ2-1; cdr3_aa: CASSLDHSSNNEQFF
v_call: TRBV7-2; j_call: TRBJ2-5; cdr3_aa: CASSRRGMETQYF
v_call: TRBV2; j_call: TRBJ2-7; cdr3_aa: CASRAEQGTYEQYF
v_call: TRBV5-1; j_call: TRBJ1-4; cdr3_aa: CASSLADRDTGEKLFF
v_call: TRBV19; j_call: TRBJ2-1; cdr3_aa: CASMGEQGSPYNEQFF
v_call: TRBV20-1; j_call: TRBJ2-1; cdr3_aa: CSAEGGNEQFF
v_call: TRBV27; j_call: TRBJ1-1; cdr3_aa: CASSLARTNTEAFF
v_call: TRBV6-4; j_call: TRBJ2-2; cdr3_aa: CASRVVADHTGELFF
v_call: TRBV30; j_call: TRBJ2-3; cdr3_aa: CARGVGSPPSTDTQYF
v_call: TRBV5-1; j_call: TRBJ1-2; cdr3_aa: CASSLTPGTDNYGYTF
v_call: TRBV7-2; j_call: TRBJ2-7; cdr3_aa: CASSFRPNRAYEQYF
v_call: TRBV29-1; j_call: TRBJ2-5; cdr3_aa: CSVEHNDLDQYF
v_call: TRBV5-1; j_call: TRBJ2-3; cdr3_aa: CASSFTGYQHTDTQYF
v_call: TRBV2; j_call: TRBJ2-7; cdr3_aa: CASSEEGISPIEQYF
v_call: TRBV28; j_call: TRBJ1-2; cdr3_aa: CASSPLRDRVRHTF
v_call: TRBV11-2; j_call: TRBJ1-1; cdr3_aa: CASSLDRAVYAFF
v_call: TRBV14; j_call: TRBJ2-7; cdr3_aa: CASSPHSYEQYF
v_call: TRBV5-1; j_call: TRBJ2-7; cdr3_aa: CASSLGQGFDEQYF
v_call: TRBV28; j_call: TRBJ1-2; cdr3_aa: CASSYRRGYTF
v_call: TRBV27; j_call: TRBJ2-2; cdr3_aa: CASSLSAAAAGELFF
v_call: TRBV7-9; j_call: TRBJ2-7; cdr3_aa: CASSSGLAGFYEQYF
v_call: TRBV6-1; j_call: TRBJ1-3; cdr3_aa: CASSGAGSGNTIYF
v_call: TRBV6-5; j_call: TRBJ1-1; cdr3_aa: CASRGGTGWNTEAFF
v_call: TRBV15; j_call: TRBJ1-1; cdr3_aa: CATSRERGAEAFF
v_call: TRBV4-2; j_call: TRBJ2-3; cdr3_aa: CASSQDEPGLAGGRRLSITQYF
v_call: TRBV27; j_call: TRBJ1-1; cdr3_aa: CASSSLTQGALEAFF
v_call: TRBV4-1; j_call: TRBJ1-5; cdr3_aa: CASSQRGQGAGQPQHF
v_call: TRBV25-1; j_call: TRBJ2-7; cdr3_aa: CASSEPVGGSYEQYF
v_call: TRBV2; j_call: TRBJ1-5; cdr3_aa: CASIGTGFLQPQHF
v_call: TRBV10-2; j_call: TRBJ1-1; cdr3_aa: CASIPGNLAEAFF
v_call: TRBV7-2; j_call: TRBJ1-3; cdr3_aa: CASSYNPWIEGGTIYF
v_call: TRBV4-2; j_call: TRBJ2-5; cdr3_aa: CASSQEGGAETQYF
v_call: TRBV27; j_call: TRBJ1-1; cdr3_aa: CASSLFRTGLSPNTEAFF
v_call: TRBV5-8; j_call: TRBJ1-1; cdr3_aa: CASSWHVGRDTEAFF
v_call: TRBV5-1; j_call: TRBJ1-2; cdr3_aa: CASSPRTGVDGYTF
v_call: TRBV7-9; j_call: TRBJ2-3; cdr3_aa: CASSPTLAGDRDTQYF
v_call: TRBV30; j_call: TRBJ1-2; cdr3_aa: CAWGQGGIYGYTF
v_call: TRBV9; j_call: TRBJ1-1; cdr3_aa: CASSVGGQGFTEAFF
v_call: TRBV5-1; j_call: TRBJ2-1; cdr3_aa: CASSKYRDRTYNEQFF
v_call: TRBV19; j_call: TRBJ1-2; cdr3_aa: CASRTQGAPNYGYTF
v_call: TRBV6-5; j_call: TRBJ2-1; cdr3_aa: CASSYASRQFF